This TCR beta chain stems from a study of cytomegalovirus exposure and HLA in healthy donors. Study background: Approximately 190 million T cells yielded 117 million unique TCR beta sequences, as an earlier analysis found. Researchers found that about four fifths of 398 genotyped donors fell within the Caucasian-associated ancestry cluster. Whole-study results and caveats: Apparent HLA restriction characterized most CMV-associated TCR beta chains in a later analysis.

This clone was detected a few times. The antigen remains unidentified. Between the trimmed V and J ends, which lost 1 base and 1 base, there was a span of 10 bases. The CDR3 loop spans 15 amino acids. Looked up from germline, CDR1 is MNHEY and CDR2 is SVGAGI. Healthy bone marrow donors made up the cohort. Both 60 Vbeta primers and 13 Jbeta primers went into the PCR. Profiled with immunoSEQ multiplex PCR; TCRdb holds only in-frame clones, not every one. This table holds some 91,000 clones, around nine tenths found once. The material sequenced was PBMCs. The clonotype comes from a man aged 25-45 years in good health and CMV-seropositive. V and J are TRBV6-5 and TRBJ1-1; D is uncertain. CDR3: CASSYFSGANTEAFF. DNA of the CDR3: TGTGCCAGCAGTTACTTCTCGGGTGCGAACACTGAAGCTTTCTTT.